The next 32 T cell receptor beta chains were all read from a single sample in a study of blood T cell repertoires in COVID-19. Sequencing used immunoSEQ multiplex PCR; TCRdb keeps in-frame clones, though not all of them. The data show about 130,000 clones, about four fifths seen once. The sequenced sample was peripheral blood. Source of these receptors: a man aged 55 to 69 with acute or convalescent COVID-19.

This clone came up once. The rearrangement joins TRBV21-1 to TRBJ1-5. TRBV21-1 is shown as a pseudogene. CDR3 length equals 17 residues. The CDR3 is CASSKAVREKGNQPQHF. CDR3 coding DNA: TGTGCCAGCAGCAAAGCGGTGAGGGAGAAGGGCAATCAGCCCCAGCATTTT.

V usage is TRBV5-1 and J usage is TRBJ2-3; 7 nucleotides match TRBD2. From germline, CDR1 is SGHRS and CDR2 YFSETQ. The junction had 11 bases not matched to a gene; V was cut back by 4 bases and J by 0 bases. There are 17 residues in the CDR3. CDR3 amino acids: CASSVPLAEFSTDTQYF. DNA of the CDR3: TGCGCCAGCAGCGTCCCCCTAGCGGAGTTTAGCACAGATACGCAGTATTTT.

The chain combines TRBV4-2 with TRBJ1-4; D is undetermined. V gave up 4 bases and J gave up 0 bases, with 12 bases separating them. CDR1 LGHNA and CDR2 YNFKEQ come from the germline V gene. The CDR3 has 16 amino acids. The DNA for the CDR3 is TGTGCCAGCAGCCCACGCCCGAGAGCAACTAATGAAAAACTGTTTTTT. Translated, it gives CASSPRPRATNEKLFF.

The chain joins TRBV2 to TRBJ2-3; D perhaps matches TRBD1 (6 bases). Germline values: CDR1 SNHLY, CDR2 FYNNEI. The V gene lost 11 bases and the J gene lost 0 bases, with 9 bases spanning the gap. The CDR3 is 12 amino acids. DNA for the CDR3: TGTGCCTCAGGGGTTAGCACAGATACGCAGTATTTT. This codes for CASGVSTDTQYF. The whole variable domain, filled in from reference TRBV2 and TRBJ2-3, reads EPEVTQTPSHQVTQMGQEVILRCVPISNHLYFYWYRQILGQKVEFLVSFYNNEISEKSEIFDDQFSVERPDGSNFTLKIRSTKLEDSAMYFCASGVSTDTQYFGPGTRLTVL.

J is TRBJ1-6 and V is TRBV28; perhaps TRBD1 as D (5 bases). The V end was cut by 5 bases, the J end by 4 bases, with 12 bases between. Germline values: CDR1 MDHEN, CDR2 SYDVKM. CDR3 length: 15 amino acids. The CDR3 is CASSPRRGYNSPLHF. CDR3 DNA sequence: TGTGCCAGCAGTCCCCGGAGGGGTTATAATTCACCCCTCCACTTT. Supplemented by reference TRBV28 and TRBJ1-6, the full variable domain reads DVKVTQSSRYLVKRTGEKVFLECVQDMDHENMFWYRQDPGLGLRLIYFSYDVKMKEKGDIPEGYSVSREKKERFSLILESASTNQTSMYLCASSPRRGYNSPLHFGNGTRLTVT.

The V and J genes are TRBV19 and TRBJ1-4; the D is unclear. Germline V lookup: CDR1 LNHDA, CDR2 SQIVND (reference sequence). The V gene lost 6 bases and the J gene lost 8 bases, with 16 bases spanning the gap. CDR3 length equals 14 residues. The CDR3 spells CASREGPAKEKLFF. The DNA of the CDR3 is TGTGCCAGTAGAGAAGGTCCAGCGAAGGAAAAACTGTTTTTT.

The table lists this clone with a count of one. This rearrangement joins TRBV19 to TRBJ1-2, with D unresolved. V was trimmed by 7 bases and J by 4 bases, leaving 10 bases between them. CDR3 size: 12 residues. Germline V gene lookup returns CDR1 LNHDA and CDR2 SQIVND (reference sequence). The CDR3 DNA reads as TGTGCCAGTAAAGGAGGGATCTATGGCTACACCTTC. It is translated as CASKGGIYGYTF. Together with reference TRBV19 and TRBJ1-2, the CDR3 gives the full variable domain: DGGITQSPKYLFRKEGQNVTLSCEQNLNHDAMYWYRQDPGQGLRLIYYSQIVNDFQKGDIAEGYSVSREKKESFPLTVTSAQKNPTAFYLCASKGGIYGYTFGSGTRLTVV.

The chain's CDR3 is CASSLGAGTSGEQYF. The DNA for the CDR3 is TGCGCCAGCAGCTTGGGGGCAGGGACTAGCGGCGAGCAGTACTTC. The chain carries TRBV5-1 and TRBJ2-7, with 11 bases identical to TRBD2. The germline V gene encodes CDR1 SGHRS and CDR2 YFSETQ. Losses at the gene ends were 0 bases for V and 6 bases for J; bases not matched to a gene: 5. The CDR3 has 15 residues.

V and J are TRBV5-1 and TRBJ2-7; D perhaps matches TRBD2 (5 bases). Germline CDR1 reads SGHRS; CDR2 reads YFSETQ. Deletions cut 3 bases from V and 0 bases from J, with 10 bases between. The CDR3 covers 14 residues. CDR3 in DNA: TGCGCCAGCAGCTCGACGGGGAGCTCCTACGAGCAGTACTTC. Translation gives CASSSTGSSYEQYF.

The rearrangement joins TRBV6-5 to TRBJ1-3; D remains ambiguous. Germline lookup yields CDR1 MNHEY and CDR2 SVGAGI. Trimming removed 6 bases from V and 1 base from J, with 10 bases in between. This CDR3 spans 14 amino acids. The CDR3: CASRDYLSGNTIYF. CDR3 DNA: TGTGCCAGCAGGGACTATCTGTCTGGAAACACCATATATTTT.

This chain connects TRBV3-1 (or the pseudogene TRBV3-2) to TRBJ2-3, with 7 bases aligning to TRBD2. With 6 bases clipped from V and 3 bases from J, the junction kept 6 bases outside the gene matches. The germline gives CDR1 LGHDT, CDR2 YNNKEL (reference sequence). CDR3 length equals 14 residues. CDR3 amino acids: CASRRASGTDTQYF. As DNA, the CDR3 is TGTGCCAGCAGGAGGGCTAGCGGAACAGATACGCAGTATTTT.

V gene TRBV10-1 combines with J gene TRBJ2-1; 8 bases fit TRBD2. The trim removed 5 bases at V and 4 bases at J, leaving 4 bases unmatched. Germline V gene data show CDR1 as WNHNN and CDR2 as SYGVQD (reference sequence). CDR3 length equals 14 residues. This chain's CDR3 is CASSRGGTYNEQFF. CDR3 coding DNA: TGCGCCAGCAGTCGCGGGGGGACTTACAATGAGCAGTTCTTC.

CDR3 bases: TGTGCCTGGAGTGGACAGGTGGGGTACGAGCAGTACTTC. Translated: CAWSGQVGYEQYF. The chain links TRBV30 to TRBJ2-7; a weak D match, TRBD1 (6 bases). The CDR3 totals 13 residues. Trimming took 1 base from V and 4 from J, leaving 11 bases between them. Germline V gives CDR1 GTSNPN, CDR2 SVGIG (reference sequence).

This rearrangement joins TRBV2 to TRBJ1-6; 8 bases are a match to TRBD1. With V trimmed by 6 bases and J by 5 bases, 3 bases remained unmatched. CDR3 size: 14 residues. CDR1 is SNHLY and CDR2 is FYNNEI in the germline V gene. DNA of the CDR3: TGTGCCAGCAGGCAGGGGGCCCATAATTCACCCCTCCACTTT. It translates to CASRQGAHNSPLHF.

V is TRBV24-1 and J is TRBJ1-1; D perhaps matches TRBD1 (5 bases). CDR3 length: 16 amino acids. Trimming left V 6 bases short and J 5 bases short, with 21 bases between. Germline V CDR1 and CDR2: KGHDR, SFDVKD. CDR3 region: CATSSSRAGLGTEAFF. CDR3 DNA: TGTGCCACCAGTTCCTCCCGTGCGGGGCTGGGGACTGAAGCTTTCTTT.

The V call is TRBV29-1, the J call TRBJ2-5, with no clear D. Germline V gene data show CDR1 as SQVTM and CDR2 as ANQGSEA. The V end was cut by 4 bases, the J end by 4 bases, with 4 bases between. This CDR3 contains 10 residues. CDR3 residues: CSVGPETQYF. The DNA of the CDR3 is TGCAGCGTTGGGCCAGAGACCCAGTACTTC.

The V gene is TRBV28, the J gene TRBJ2-2; the D gene is possibly TRBD1 (5 bases). V lost 3 bases and J lost 1, with 15 bases in between. The germline V gene has CDR1 MDHEN and CDR2 SYDVKM. CDR3 size: 17 residues. The CDR3 DNA reads TGTGCCAGCAGTTTTGAGATCTTTAGGGGGAACACCGGGGAGCTGTTTTTT. It is translated as CASSFEIFRGNTGELFF.

The J gene is TRBJ1-2, the V gene TRBV5-1, with D perhaps TRBD1 (5 bases). Trimming removed 1 base at V and 2 bases at J, with 9 bases between. This CDR3 spans 14 amino acids. Per germline, CDR1 SGHRS and CDR2 YFSETQ. CDR3 DNA: TGCGCCAGCAGCTTGCGGGGGGTCAACTATGGCTACACCTTC. This translates into CASSLRGVNYGYTF. Based on the CDR3 plus reference TRBV5-1 and TRBJ1-2, the full variable domain is KAGVTQTPRYLIKTRGQQVTLSCSPISGHRSVSWYQQTPGQGLQFLFEYFSETQRNKGNFPGRFSGRQFSNSRSEMNVSTLELGDSALYLCASSLRGVNYGYTFGSGTRLTVV.

J is TRBJ1-5 and V is TRBV7-9; D uncertain. V was pared by 4 bases and J by 7 bases, with 23 bases between. Germline V gene sequence: CDR1 SEHNR, CDR2 FQNEAQ (reference sequence). The CDR3 runs 17 residues. In nucleotides, the CDR3 is TGTGCCAGCAGCTCATTGAGCGCAAGGCCGGAGAGACAGCCCCAGCATTTT. Translated, it gives CASSSLSARPERQPQHF.

This clone has only one observation. The chain employs TRBV3-1 (or the pseudogene TRBV3-2) and TRBJ1-1; D possibly corresponds to TRBD1 (6 bases). Looked up from germline, CDR1 is LGHDT and CDR2 is YNNKEL (reference sequence). The V end was cut by 8 bases, the J end by 1 base, with 14 bases between. The CDR3 runs 14 residues. CDR3 nucleotide sequence: TGTGCCAGCGGCTTACAGGGATCGAACACTGAAGCTTTCTTT. Protein: CASGLQGSNTEAFF.

V and J are TRBV5-4 and TRBJ2-1; TRBD2 aligns across 12 bases. Germline V lookup: CDR1 SGHNT, CDR2 YYREEE (reference sequence). The CDR3 consists of 15 residues. The V gene end was trimmed by 3 bases and the J gene end by 8 bases; junction bases not matched to a gene: 6. CDR3 region: CASSWTSGNPDEQFF. The CDR3 region has the DNA TGTGCCAGCAGCTGGACTAGCGGGAATCCTGATGAGCAGTTCTTC.

The V gene is TRBV19, the J gene TRBJ1-5, with 9 bases lining up with TRBD1. The germline gives CDR1 LNHDA, CDR2 SQIVND (reference sequence). CDR3 length: 15 residues. The J segment lost 4 bases and the V segment lost 7 bases, leaving 8 bases of the junction unmatched. As DNA, the CDR3 is TGTGCCAGTACCCTGGGACAGGGTTGGAATCAGCCCCAGCATTTT. Translated, it gives CASTLGQGWNQPQHF.

The V gene is TRBV28, the J gene TRBJ1-1; the D is unclear. Germline V gene data show CDR1 as MDHEN and CDR2 as SYDVKM. Trimming stripped 7 bases from V and 1 base from J, with 10 bases between. CDR3 length equals 13 residues. The CDR3 here is CASTNQKNTEAFF. CDR3 bases: TGTGCCAGCACCAACCAGAAGAACACTGAAGCTTTCTTT.

This clone was detected once. The rearrangement uses TRBV10-3 and TRBJ2-5; TRBD1 might be the D (6 bases). CDR1 is ENHRY and CDR2 is SYGVKD in the germline V gene. The V and J ends lost 10 bases and 4 bases respectively, with 16 bases between them. The length of the CDR3 is 13 residues. The CDR3 is CATDRGNGETQYF. CDR3 sequence (DNA): TGTGCCACAGATAGGGGGAACGGAGAGACCCAGTACTTC.

The chain couples TRBV15 to TRBJ2-3; no clear D. The germline V and J ends were trimmed by 1 base and 0 bases, with 8 bases remaining between them. Germline-derived CDR1 and CDR2 are LNHNV and YYDKDF (reference sequence). The CDR3 runs to 15 residues. CDR3 nucleotides: TGTGCCACCAGCAGAGTTGCGAGTAGCACAGATACGCAGTATTTT. Translation gives CATSRVASSTDTQYF.

V gene TRBV9 combines with J gene TRBJ1-4; TRBD1 aligns across 11 bases. The CDR3 has 15 amino acids. V gave up 3 bases and J gave up 8 bases; unmatched junction bases: 6. CDR1 and CDR2 (germline): SGDLS, YYNGEE. For the CDR3, the DNA is TGTGCCAGCAGCGCGAGGACAGGGGGCCAGGAAAAACTGTTTTTT. Protein product: CASSARTGGQEKLFF.

To note about this clone: The junction departs from the called germline gene at one end, perhaps through a read error. The gene calls are TRBV4-1 and TRBJ1-2, with D possibly matching TRBD1 (5 bases). Germline V CDR1 and CDR2: MGHRA, YSYEKL. This CDR3 contains 16 residues. DNA for the CDR3: TGCGCCAGCAGCCAAGACTCTATTTGGGGCAGGGATGACCTCCTCTTC. Its translation: CASSQDSIWGRDDLLF.

This clone occurred once. The chain carries TRBV18 and TRBJ2-3; 7 bases align to TRBD2. Losses at the gene ends were 3 bases for V and 2 bases for J; bases not matched to a gene: 5. CDR1 is KGHSH and CDR2 is LQKENI in the germline V gene. The CDR3 contains 15 residues. The CDR3 nucleotides are TGTGCCAGCTCACCCGGGACTATTACCACAGATACGCAGTATTTT. Translation gives CASSPGTITTDTQYF.

The chain is built from TRBV27 and TRBJ1-5; TRBD1 agrees at 10 bases. CDR3 length equals 16 residues. The V segment lost 5 bases and the J segment 6 bases; nucleotides outside the gene matches: 10. Germline V lookup: CDR1 MNHEY, CDR2 SMNVEV (reference sequence). The CDR3 region has the DNA TGTGCCAGCAGTCAATACGCCGGGACAGGGGTTCAGCCCCAGCATTTT. This gives the protein CASSQYAGTGVQPQHF.

This chain links TRBV6-4 with TRBJ2-7; D may be TRBD1 (7 bases). Trimming left V 8 bases short and J 1 base short, with 15 bases between. Germline CDR1 and CDR2: MRHNA and SNTAGT. The CDR3 is made up of 14 amino acids. The CDR3 spells CASAEQGGSYEQYF. CDR3 coding DNA: TGTGCCAGCGCCGAGCAGGGGGGATCCTACGAGCAGTACTTC.

In this sample, this clone turned up a few times. The genes are TRBV7-9 and TRBJ1-2; D gene ambiguous. V lost 1 base to trimming and J lost 6 bases, with 18 bases between them. Germline V gene data show CDR1 as SEHNR and CDR2 as FQNEAQ (reference sequence). This CDR3 contains 16 residues. The CDR3 loop is CASSLGGSRHPHGYTF. CDR3 nucleotides: TGTGCCAGCAGCTTAGGAGGGAGCCGCCACCCCCATGGCTACACCTTC.

The CDR3 DNA reads TGTGCCAGCAGCCGCGCGGAGGCGGGAGTGTCGGAGACCCAGTACTTC. This translates into CASSRAEAGVSETQYF. V and J are TRBV5-4 and TRBJ2-5; 7 positions agree with TRBD2. The V gene end was trimmed by 4 bases and the J gene end by 5 bases; junction bases not matched to a gene: 14. The CDR3 is made up of 16 amino acids. Germline V gene lookup returns CDR1 SGHNT and CDR2 YYREEE (reference sequence).